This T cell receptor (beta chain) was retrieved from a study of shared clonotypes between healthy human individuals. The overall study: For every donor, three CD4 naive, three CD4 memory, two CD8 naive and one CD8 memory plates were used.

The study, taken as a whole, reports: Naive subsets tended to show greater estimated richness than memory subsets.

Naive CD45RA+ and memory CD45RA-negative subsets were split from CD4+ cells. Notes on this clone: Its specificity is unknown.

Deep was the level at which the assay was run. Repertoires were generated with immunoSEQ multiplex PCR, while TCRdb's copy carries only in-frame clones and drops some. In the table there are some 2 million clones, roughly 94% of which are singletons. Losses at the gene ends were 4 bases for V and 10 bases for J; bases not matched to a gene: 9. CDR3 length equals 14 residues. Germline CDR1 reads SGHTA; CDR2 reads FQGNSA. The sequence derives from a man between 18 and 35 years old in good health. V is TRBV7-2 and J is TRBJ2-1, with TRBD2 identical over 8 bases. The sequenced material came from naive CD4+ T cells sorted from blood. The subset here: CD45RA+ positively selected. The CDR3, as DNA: TGTGCCAGCAGCTGGAAAGCGGGAGTGAACGAGCAGTTCTTC. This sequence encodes CASSWKAGVNEQFF.